One and the same sample provided the 22 T cell receptor beta chains below, sequenced in a study of T cell responses to AZD1222 COVID-19 vaccine. Generated by immunoSEQ multiplex PCR, the TCRdb table keeps only in-frame clones and is missing some. The sample consists of around 56,000 clones, 70% to 90% of them appearing once. This material consisted of peripheral blood, taken 28 days after the second AZD1222 dose. Source of these receptors: an adult who received the AZD1222 COVID-19 vaccine.

This clone has a single count. V gene TRBV15 combines with J gene TRBJ2-1; 12 nucleotides match TRBD1. This CDR3 has 14 residues. Germline CDR1 is LNHNV and CDR2 is YYDKDF (reference sequence). The J segment lost 9 bases and the V segment lost 4 bases, leaving 4 bases of the junction unmatched. The CDR3 coding sequence is TGTGCCACCAGCACGGGACAGGGGGCTGGTGAGCAGTTCTTC. Translation: CATSTGQGAGEQFF.

The genes are TRBV5-6 and TRBJ2-3; the D gene is possibly TRBD2 (5 bases). CDR1 and CDR2 (germline): SGHDT, YYEEEE. Trimming pared 2 bases from V and 2 bases from J, leaving 24 bases between. CDR3 length: 19 residues. The CDR3 here is CASSFSILAPRRDTDTQYF. The CDR3 nucleotides read TGTGCCAGCAGCTTTTCTATTCTAGCTCCCCGTAGAGACACAGATACGCAGTATTTT.

V and J are TRBV18 and TRBJ1-2; TRBD1 might be the D (6 bases). Trimming stripped 3 bases from V and 6 bases from J, with 11 bases between. Germline loops: CDR1 KGHSH, CDR2 LQKENI. The CDR3 is made up of 13 amino acids. The CDR3: CASSPYNRDGYTF. CDR3 in DNA: TGTGCCAGCTCACCCTACAACAGGGATGGCTACACCTTC.

This sequence joins TRBV27 and TRBJ1-6; no definite D call. The V gene's germline CDR1 is MNHEY and CDR2 SMNVEV (reference sequence). The CDR3 length is 18 residues. The ends were cut back, 6 bases at V and 0 bases at J, with 18 bases in the middle. The CDR3 region has the DNA TGTGCCAGCAGAAGAGAATTCGACGGTAGCTCCTATAATTCACCCCTCCACTTT. Its protein is CASRREFDGSSYNSPLHF.

The chain has TRBV7-2 and TRBJ1-2; 10 bases map to TRBD1. There are 15 residues in the CDR3. Per the germline V gene, CDR1 is SGHTA and CDR2 is FQGNSA. J was trimmed by 7 bases and V by 2 bases; bases with no gene match: 7. The CDR3 reads CASSLIGTGVLGYTF. The CDR3 DNA is TGTGCCAGCAGCTTAATCGGGACAGGGGTGCTTGGCTACACCTTC.

The V call is TRBV2, the J call TRBJ2-1; 10 bases are a match to TRBD1. This CDR3 comprises 15 residues. After removal of 3 bases from V and 4 bases from J, the junction contained 3 bases not matched to a gene. Germline lookup yields CDR1 SNHLY and CDR2 FYNNEI. The CDR3: CASSDRTGGYNEQFF. The CDR3 nucleotides are TGTGCCAGCAGTGACCGGACAGGGGGATACAATGAGCAGTTCTTC.

This chain connects TRBV10-1 to TRBJ2-3; possibly TRBD2 for D (5 bases). This CDR3 spans 15 amino acids. Germline CDR1 is WNHNN and CDR2 is SYGVQD (reference sequence). Trimming removed 4 bases from V and 3 bases from J, with 14 bases in between. For the CDR3, the DNA is TGCGCCAGCAGTGCGGCGAGGGTAGATACAGATACGCAGTATTTT. Translated, it gives CASSAARVDTDTQYF.

At least ten counts were recorded for this clone. The gene calls are TRBV19 and TRBJ2-5; 7 positions match TRBD1. Per germline, CDR1 LNHDA and CDR2 SQIVND (reference sequence). V lost 6 bases to trimming and J lost 1 base; unmatched junction nucleotides: 8. This CDR3 spans 15 amino acids. The CDR3 bases are TGTGCCAGTAGGGCTTCCGGGACAGTCCAAGAGACCCAGTACTTC. The encoded protein is CASRASGTVQETQYF. Full variable domain (outside the CDR3, taken from reference TRBV19 and TRBJ2-5): DGGITQSPKYLFRKEGQNVTLSCEQNLNHDAMYWYRQDPGQGLRLIYYSQIVNDFQKGDIAEGYSVSREKKESFPLTVTSAQKNPTAFYLCASRASGTVQETQYFGPGTRLLVL.

The chain employs TRBV6-5 and TRBJ2-7, with TRBD1 matching over 11 bases. Germline V gives CDR1 MNHEY, CDR2 SVGAGI. With V trimmed by 6 bases and J by 3 bases, 4 bases remained unmatched. CDR3 length: 14 residues. This chain's CDR3 is CASSMDRGLYEQYF. As DNA, the CDR3 is TGTGCCAGCAGCATGGACAGGGGGCTCTACGAGCAGTACTTC.

V gene TRBV28 combines with J gene TRBJ2-2, with a tentative D call TRBD2 (6 bases). This CDR3 spans 18 amino acids. V was clipped by 1 base and J by 1 base, with 16 bases between them. CDR1 is MDHEN and CDR2 is SYDVKM in the germline V gene. The CDR3 nucleotides read TGTGCCAGCAGTTTATCGGGAGATGTGCGGTTGAACACCGGGGAGCTGTTTTTT. This codes for CASSLSGDVRLNTGELFF.

The genes are TRBV2 and TRBJ2-3; 7 nucleotides agree with TRBD2. The germline CDR1 and CDR2 sequences are SNHLY and FYNNEI. This CDR3 is 15 amino acids long. V was clipped by 3 bases and J by 5 bases; unmatched bases: 8. The CDR3 reads CASSDQRGGRDTQYF. The CDR3 region has the DNA TGTGCCAGCAGTGACCAGCGGGGAGGCAGAGATACGCAGTATTTT.

V and J are TRBV11-2 and TRBJ2-2; 8 nucleotides agree with TRBD2. Per the germline V gene, CDR1 is SGHAT and CDR2 is FQNNGV. Trimming removed 5 bases from V and 4 bases from J; junction bases left unmatched: 9. This CDR3 has 16 amino acids. CDR3 region: CASSPSGAGVTGELFF. The CDR3 DNA follows: TGTGCCAGCAGCCCCTCCGGAGCGGGAGTCACCGGGGAGCTGTTTTTT.

This chain connects TRBV6-4 to TRBJ2-1, with 11 bases that match TRBD2. The CDR3 runs to 15 residues. V gave up 6 bases and J gave up 9 bases; unmatched junction bases: 10. Germline V gene sequence: CDR1 MRHNA, CDR2 SNTAGT. CDR3 in DNA: TGTGCCAGCAGCGCACTAGCGGGAGAAGGATTTGAGCAGTTCTTC. Its translation is CASSALAGEGFEQFF.

In its sample, this clone was seen a few times. The chain employs TRBV3-1 (or the pseudogene TRBV3-2) and TRBJ2-3; 8 nucleotides agree with TRBD2. V lost 1 base and J lost 2; bases outside the gene matches: 14. There are 19 residues in the CDR3. Germline V gene lookup returns CDR1 LGHDT and CDR2 YNNKEL (reference sequence). The CDR3 spells CASSQGGLGLNLVTDTQYF. Written as DNA, the CDR3 is TGTGCCAGCAGCCAAGGGGGACTAGGTCTGAACCTTGTCACAGATACGCAGTATTTT.

The chain joins TRBV4-2 to TRBJ2-1; TRBD2 aligns across 9 bases. Unmatched junction bases numbered 14, after V lost 4 bases and J lost 10 bases. Germline-derived CDR1 and CDR2 are LGHNA and YNFKEQ. This CDR3 contains 16 residues. CDR3 nucleotides: TGTGCCAGCAGCCCCGGAGAGGGAGCGGGAGGAGGGGAGCAGTTCTTC. Translated, it gives CASSPGEGAGGGEQFF.

This clone has a handful of counts. V gene TRBV2 combines with J gene TRBJ2-7, with 8 bases matching TRBD1. Germline values: CDR1 SNHLY, CDR2 FYNNEI. V trimming: 7 bases; J trimming: 2 bases; junction bases outside the gene matches: 10. The CDR3 is made up of 15 amino acids. The CDR3 nucleotides read TGTGCCAGCACCTTGGAAGGGACAGGCCCCTACGAGCAGTACTTC. Encoded protein: CASTLEGTGPYEQYF.

The count of this clone is one. The identical CDR3 is also encoded by other nucleotide sequences in the sample. The chain carries TRBV2 and TRBJ2-1; D unclear. Germline V gives CDR1 SNHLY, CDR2 FYNNEI. The V end lost 7 bases, the J end lost 1 base, and 2 bases lay between the germline ends. CDR3 length equals 11 residues. The CDR3 protein is CASTSYNEQFF. The CDR3 DNA reads as TGTGCCAGCACTTCCTACAATGAGCAGTTCTTC.

V gene TRBV30 combines with J gene TRBJ1-1; D is uncertain. V lost 0 bases, J lost 11 bases, and 13 bases lay in between. The CDR3 is made up of 12 amino acids. CDR1 is GTSNPN, CDR2 SVGIG, per germline (reference sequence). Written as DNA, the CDR3 is TGTGCCTGGAGTGTAACACCCAAATTGGCTTTCTTT. It translates to CAWSVTPKLAFF.

V usage is TRBV2 and J usage is TRBJ2-1; unclear D gene. The germline gives CDR1 SNHLY, CDR2 FYNNEI. The ends were cut back, 7 bases at V and 7 bases at J, with 17 bases in the middle. This CDR3 has 14 residues. CDR3 loop: CASKYLEYRNEQFF. The DNA for the CDR3 is TGTGCCAGCAAGTACTTAGAGTATAGAAATGAGCAGTTCTTC. The entire variable domain, with the rest obtained from reference TRBV2 and TRBJ2-1, is as follows: EPEVTQTPSHQVTQMGQEVILRCVPISNHLYFYWYRQILGQKVEFLVSFYNNEISEKSEIFDDQFSVERPDGSNFTLKIRSTKLEDSAMYFCASKYLEYRNEQFFGPGTRLTVL.

The chain recombines TRBV5-1 with TRBJ1-2; perhaps TRBD1 as D (5 bases). CDR3 length: 13 residues. V lost 1 base and J 7 bases, leaving 11 bases between the germline ends. Germline V gene sequence: CDR1 SGHRS, CDR2 YFSETQ. In nucleotides, the CDR3 is TGCGCCAGCAGCTTGTCAGGGAGGGGTGGCTACACCTTC. It specifies CASSLSGRGGYTF.

The V gene is TRBV2, the J gene TRBJ2-2; 14 bases line up with TRBD2. The CDR3 extends over 15 amino acids. Per the germline V gene, CDR1 is SNHLY and CDR2 is FYNNEI. The V and J ends lost 2 bases and 11 bases, in that order; junction bases with no gene match: 4. CDR3 in amino acids: CASSEWTSGRNELFF. In DNA form, the CDR3 reads TGTGCCAGCAGTGAATGGACTAGCGGGAGGAACGAGCTGTTTTTT.

V and J are TRBV21-1 and TRBJ2-3; the D call in the table, TRBD2, was not verified against the DNA. TRBV21-1 is designated a pseudogene. This CDR3 region has 17 residues. CDR3 sequence (DNA): TGTGCCAGCAGCAATAGGCTAGCGGGAGTGAGTGTAGATACGCAGTATTTT. This gives the protein CASSNRLAGVSVDTQYF.